The T cell receptor beta chain under discussion was sequenced for a study of T-cell memory formation after mild COVID-19. Trimming took 5 bases from V and 6 from J; bases not matched to a gene: 5. The CDR3 is 15 amino acids. 5'RACE primed at constant segments yielded TCR alpha and TCR beta cDNA libraries bearing sample barcodes and UMIs. TCRdb re-derived calls from the 5' RACE reads in MiXCR, one entry per CDR3 protein. This table holds around 440,000 distinct CDR3 sequences, 15% to 20% found once. Sequencing was done on a sample of PBMCs or a T cell subset sorted from them (not recorded which). The clonotype was recovered from an adult woman who had mild COVID-19 (a few samples of this study predate the infection). Cell type and time point are not known. This chain uses TRBV12-3 or TRBV12-4 with TRBJ2-1, with 12 bases aligning to TRBD2. CDR3 protein: CASSPPSGRGNEQFF. The CDR3 DNA reads TGTGCCAGCAGTCCCCCTAGCGGGAGGGGCAATGAGCAGTTCTTC.